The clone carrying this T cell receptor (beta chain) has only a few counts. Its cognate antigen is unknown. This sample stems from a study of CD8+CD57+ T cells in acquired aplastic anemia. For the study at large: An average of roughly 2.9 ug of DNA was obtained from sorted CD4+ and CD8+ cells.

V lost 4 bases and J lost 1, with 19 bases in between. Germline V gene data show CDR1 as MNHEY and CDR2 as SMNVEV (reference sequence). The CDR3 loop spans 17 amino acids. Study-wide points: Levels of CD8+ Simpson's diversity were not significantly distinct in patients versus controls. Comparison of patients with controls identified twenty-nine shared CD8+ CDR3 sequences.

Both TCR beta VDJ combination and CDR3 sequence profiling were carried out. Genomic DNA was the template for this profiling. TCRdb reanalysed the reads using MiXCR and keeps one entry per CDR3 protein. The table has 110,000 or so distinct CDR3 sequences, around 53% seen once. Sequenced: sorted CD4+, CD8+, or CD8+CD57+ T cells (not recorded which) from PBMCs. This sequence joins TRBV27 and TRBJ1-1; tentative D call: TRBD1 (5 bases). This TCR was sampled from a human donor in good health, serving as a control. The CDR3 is CASSSIPLTDRNTEAFF. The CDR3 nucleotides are TGTGCCAGCAGTTCGATTCCCCTTACTGACAGGAACACTGAAGCTTTCTTT.